The clone carrying this T cell receptor (beta chain) was observed many times. Its target is unknown. The sorted Tregs were CD4+CD25+CD127-/low cells. The germline gives CDR1 MNHEY, CDR2 SVGEGT. This CDR3 comprises 14 residues. Between the trimmed V and J ends, which lost 10 bases and 1 base, there was a span of 15 bases. Study observations and caveats: Tumor Tregs overlapped most with tumor, then blood, naive CD4+ cells. The larger cohort examined one V-J beta rearrangement, not whole repertoires. In terms of TCR gene usage, tumor memory CD4+ T cells clustered together with blood and lymph node memory CD4+ cells, as well as with lymph node naive CD4+ cells.

Semi-nested PCR with Nested Universal Primer A followed constant-region reverse priming of full-length variable regions. TCRdb passed the 5' RACE reads through MiXCR, listing each CDR3 protein once. The table lists fewer than 75,000 distinct CDR3 sequences, approximately 26% of them singletons. The receptor was isolated from a female donor with breast cancer. The sample taken for sequencing was tumor-infiltrating Tregs sorted from the breast tumor. V gene TRBV6-2 or TRBV6-3 combines with J gene TRBJ2-3; D uncertain. The CDR3: CATTDLSGTDTQYF. CDR3 bases: TGTGCCACCACCGACCTTTCGGGCACAGATACGCAGTATTTT.